Reported below is one TCR beta chain. What it recognizes is unknown. The record originates from a study of early stage breast cancer tumors. Each sample had two DNA replicates, approximately 0.52 ug blood or roughly 1.4 ug tissue. Assay: immunoSEQ multiplex PCR; the TCRdb copy retains only in-frame clones and omits some. The data show fewer than 30,000 clones, roughly 80% seen once. Germline V lookup: CDR1 SGHDT, CDR2 YYEEEE. Between the trimmed V and J ends, which lost 6 bases and 2 bases, there was a span of 11 bases. This CDR3 contains 13 residues. Whole-study results and caveats: Tumor and normal breast were distinguished via blood comparison in 14 of 16 patients.

The chain couples TRBV5-6 to TRBJ1-2; no clear D gene. The sequencing input was blood. The source of this sequence is a person between 55 and 70 years old with breast cancer. The CDR3: CASTQSLNYGYTF. The CDR3 DNA sequence: TGTGCCAGCACTCAAAGCTTAAACTATGGCTACACCTTC.